Here is one T cell receptor beta chain with its context. This CDR3 is built from 15 residues. In germline, CDR1 is PRHDT, CDR2 FYEKMQ (reference sequence). V was shortened by 6 bases and J by 1 base, with 15 bases between the two germline ends. The data stem from a study of blood T cell repertoires in COVID-19. Some clones are missing from TCRdb's copy, which holds only in-frame ones; the method was immunoSEQ multiplex PCR. Here the sample spans 95,000 to 110,000 clones, 80% to 90% being singletons. This receptor was identified in a man aged 35-49 years with active or convalescent COVID-19. The V and J genes are TRBV13 and TRBJ1-2; possible D gene TRBD1, 6 bases. Sequenced: peripheral blood. The CDR3 here is CASSPDRAINYGYTF. The CDR3 DNA reads as TGTGCCAGCAGTCCGGACAGAGCCATTAACTATGGCTACACCTTC.